The 19 T cell receptor beta chains given below trace back to one sample, sequenced in a study of blood T cell repertoires in COVID-19. Produced via immunoSEQ multiplex PCR; TCRdb's table is partial and in-frame only. In the table there are about 480,000 clones, roughly 91% of which are singletons. Sequencing input: peripheral blood. These receptors were taken from a woman aged 30 to 39 with acute or convalescent COVID-19.

This sequence joins TRBV19 and TRBJ2-2, with TRBD1 matching over 10 bases. This CDR3 has 17 residues. The germline CDR1 and CDR2 sequences are LNHDA and SQIVND (reference sequence). V lost 7 bases to trimming and J lost 4 bases; unmatched junction nucleotides: 12. CDR3 in amino acids: CASIDRGRRPGTGELFF. The CDR3 DNA is TGTGCCAGTATAGACAGGGGGCGTCGCCCGGGCACCGGGGAGCTGTTTTTT. Looking up the rest from reference TRBV19 and TRBJ2-2 gives the full variable domain: DGGITQSPKYLFRKEGQNVTLSCEQNLNHDAMYWYRQDPGQGLRLIYYSQIVNDFQKGDIAEGYSVSREKKESFPLTVTSAQKNPTAFYLCASIDRGRRPGTGELFFGEGSRLTVL.

V is TRBV4-1 and J is TRBJ2-7; D not certain. The ends were cut back, 1 base at V and 5 bases at J, with 3 bases in the middle. Germline lookup yields CDR1 MGHRA and CDR2 YSYEKL. The CDR3 spans 11 residues. The CDR3 bases are TGCGCCAGCAGCCAAGGAGACGAGCAGTACTTC. It codes for CASSQGDEQYF.

This chain connects TRBV2 to TRBJ2-6, with 10 bases matching TRBD1. Germline-derived CDR1 and CDR2 are SNHLY and FYNNEI. The V and J ends lost 4 bases and 1 base, in that order; junction bases with no gene match: 7. The CDR3 totals 18 residues. CDR3 sequence reads: CASSAGQGEYSGANVLTF. CDR3 bases: TGTGCCAGCAGTGCAGGACAGGGGGAGTATTCTGGGGCCAACGTCCTGACTTTC.

This chain joins TRBV5-6 and TRBJ2-3, with a possible D match to TRBD1 (5 bases). The ends were cut back, 1 base at V and 4 bases at J, with 13 bases in the middle. In germline, CDR1 is SGHDT, CDR2 YYEEEE. The length of the CDR3 is 15 residues. DNA of the CDR3: TGTGCCAGCAGCTTGCCCAGGGCATTACCAGATACGCAGTATTTT. Its translation is CASSLPRALPDTQYF.

This sequence joins TRBV19 and TRBJ1-1, with 7 bases fitting TRBD1. The V gene end was trimmed by 0 bases and the J gene end by 7 bases; junction bases not matched to a gene: 8. Germline V gene data show CDR1 as LNHDA and CDR2 as SQIVND (reference sequence). The CDR3 length is 15 residues. The CDR3: CASSIDLGGQIEAFF. The CDR3 coding sequence is TGTGCCAGTAGTATAGATCTCGGGGGACAGATTGAAGCTTTCTTT.

The V and J genes are TRBV4-2 and TRBJ2-1; TRBD2 matches at 10 bases. Per germline, CDR1 LGHNA and CDR2 YNFKEQ. This CDR3 has 16 residues. V shed 0 bases and J 7 bases; nucleotides not matched to a gene: 6. CDR3 DNA: TGTGCCAGCAGCCAAGATCAGCGGGGGGGCCGTAATGAGCAGTTCTTC. It is translated as CASSQDQRGGRNEQFF.

In nucleotides, the CDR3 is TGTGCCAGCAGCCAACTAAATCGGGACAGCTATGGCTACACCTTC. Translation: CASSQLNRDSYGYTF. This chain joins TRBV14 and TRBJ1-2, with 7 bases that match TRBD1. Germline CDR1 and CDR2: SGHDN and FVKESK. With V trimmed by 2 bases and J by 4 bases, 7 bases remained unmatched. The CDR3 runs 15 residues. Filled out from reference TRBV14 and TRBJ1-2, the complete variable domain reads EAGVTQFPSHSVIEKGQTVTLRCDPISGHDNLYWYRRVMGKEIKFLLHFVKESKQDESGMPNNRFLAERTGGTYSTLKVQPAELEDSGVYFCASSQLNRDSYGYTFGSGTRLTVV.

The gene calls are TRBV19 and TRBJ2-2; 8 bases are a match to TRBD2. CDR1 is LNHDA, CDR2 SQIVND, per germline (reference sequence). This CDR3 contains 16 residues. The V gene end was trimmed by 7 bases and the J gene end by 7 bases; junction bases not matched to a gene: 14. In DNA, the CDR3 is TGTGCCAGTACAGTCGTCGCGGGGGGAGTAGGCGGGGAGCTGTTTTTT. Encoded protein: CASTVVAGGVGGELFF.

This clone has only a few counts. Other nucleotide sequences in the sample specify the same CDR3. DNA of the CDR3: TGTGCCAGCAGCACAGGGACCTACGAGCAGTACTTC. This translates into CASSTGTYEQYF. This chain uses TRBV2 with TRBJ2-7, with D tentatively TRBD1 (6 bases). Per the germline V gene, CDR1 is SNHLY and CDR2 is FYNNEI. The ends were cut back, 6 bases at V and 2 bases at J, with 8 bases in the middle. The CDR3 length is 12 residues.

This rearrangement joins TRBV4-1 to TRBJ2-2, with 7 bases identical to TRBD1. The CDR3 has 15 amino acids. The germline gives CDR1 MGHRA, CDR2 YSYEKL. V was pared by 2 bases and J by 6 bases, with 6 bases of the junction left unmatched. The CDR3 coding sequence is TGCGCCAGCAGCCAACAAACAGGGGCTGCCGGGGAGCTGTTTTTT. Amino acids: CASSQQTGAAGELFF.

The chain carries TRBV11-2 and TRBJ2-1; D might be TRBD1 (5 bases). Germline-derived CDR1 and CDR2 are SGHAT and FQNNGV. This CDR3 is 15 amino acids long. V lost 5 bases and J 3 bases, leaving 14 bases between the germline ends. The CDR3 spells CASSSTGIDYNEQFF. CDR3 sequence (DNA): TGTGCCAGCAGCAGCACAGGCATCGACTACAATGAGCAGTTCTTC.

This rearrangement joins TRBV6-5 to TRBJ1-5; 8 positions match TRBD1. Germline loops: CDR1 MNHEY, CDR2 SVGAGI. V lost 8 bases to trimming and J lost 12 bases; unmatched junction nucleotides: 12. The CDR3 sequence is 13 residues long. CDR3 nucleotide sequence: TGTGCCAGCCTGAACAGGGGGTATATGTTCCAGCATTTT. Translation gives CASLNRGYMFQHF.

The chain joins TRBV9 to TRBJ1-2; 7 positions agree with TRBD1. Germline trimming cut 3 bases from V and 0 bases from J; bases unmatched to any gene: 2. Per the germline V gene, CDR1 is SGDLS and CDR2 is YYNGEE. The CDR3 has 14 amino acids. The CDR3 nucleotides read TGTGCCAGCAGCGGGACAGGCTCTAACTATGGCTACACCTTC. Amino acid sequence: CASSGTGSNYGYTF. Variable domain in full (rest from reference TRBV9 and TRBJ1-2): DSGVTQTPKHLITATGQRVTLRCSPRSGDLSVYWYQQSLDQGLQFLIQYYNGEERAKGNILERFSAQQFPDLHSELNLSSLELGDSALYFCASSGTGSNYGYTFGSGTRLTVV.

The V gene is TRBV7-3, the J gene TRBJ2-7; D is possibly TRBD2 (6 bases). This CDR3 contains 15 residues. Germline values: CDR1 SGHTA, CDR2 FQGTGA. V was pared by 5 bases and J by 4 bases, with 18 bases between. As DNA, the CDR3 is TGTGCCAGCAGCAAGTTCCCCGGGACTTTTTACGAGCAGTACTTC. Protein sequence: CASSKFPGTFYEQYF.

The chain uses TRBV11-2 and TRBJ2-5; possible D gene TRBD2, 5 bases. Germline V gives CDR1 SGHAT, CDR2 FQNNGV. This CDR3 comprises 15 residues. V lost 5 bases and J 2 bases, leaving 15 bases between the germline ends. The CDR3 coding sequence is TGTGCCAGCAGCCTGATTCAGAGGGCTCAAGAGACCCAGTACTTC. Protein sequence: CASSLIQRAQETQYF.

This chain links TRBV6-2 or TRBV6-3 with TRBJ2-5; a weak D match, TRBD2 (5 bases). V gave up 5 bases and J gave up 5 bases, with 15 bases separating them. Germline CDR1 MNHEY, CDR2 SVGEGT. The CDR3 has 14 amino acids. CDR3 sequence (DNA): TGTGCCAGCAGTCTAGGACCGTCGGGGGAGACCCAGTACTTC. Protein: CASSLGPSGETQYF.

The chain links TRBV20-1 to TRBJ2-2, with D hard to call. This CDR3 is built from 11 residues. V lost 5 bases and J lost 5, with 6 bases in between. Germline-derived CDR1 and CDR2 are DFQATT and SNEGSKA (reference sequence). The CDR3, as DNA: TGCAGTGCTCCGTTGACCGGGGAGCTGTTTTTT. Translating gives CSAPLTGELFF.

The chain has TRBV2 and TRBJ2-6, with 7 bases lining up with TRBD1. V lost 7 bases to trimming and J lost 0 bases; unmatched junction nucleotides: 6. Germline CDR1 and CDR2: SNHLY and FYNNEI. The CDR3 loop spans 16 amino acids. The CDR3 DNA reads TGTGCCAGCACGCCGGGACAGTTCTCTGGGGCCAACGTCCTGACTTTC. Protein: CASTPGQFSGANVLTF.

V usage is TRBV10-3 and J usage is TRBJ1-6; 9 bases are a match to TRBD1. The CDR3 length is 14 residues. The ends lost 2 bases at V and 7 bases at J; junction bases unmatched: 0. The germline CDR1 and CDR2 sequences are ENHRY and SYGVKD. Here the CDR3 DNA reads TGTGCCATCAGTGAGGGGACAGGGAATTCACCCCTCCACTTT. Protein: CAISEGTGNSPLHF.